These T cell receptor beta chains were read from a single sample in a study of cytomegalovirus exposure and HLA in healthy donors. Profiled with immunoSEQ multiplex PCR; TCRdb holds only in-frame clones, not every one. This sample has around 99,000 clones, with around 73% found just once. The sample comprised PBMCs. These receptors came from a man aged 25 to 40 in good health and CMV-seronegative. The CDR3 runs from the conserved cysteine through the conserved F or W. D genes are given only for firm matches. The size field is filled for only some rows; it gives once, few, many or a size class.

TRBJ2-5,TRBD1,TRBV10-1,few,TGCGCCAGCAGTGAGAGGACAGGGGTAGATGAGACCCAGTACTTC,CASSERTGVDETQYF
TRBJ1-5,-,TRBV19,-,TGTGCCAGTAGTATAGATGAGTGGCCCCAGCATTTT,CASSIDEWPQHF
TRBJ2-7,TRBD1,TRBV27,-,TGTGCCAGCAGTTTAGACAGGGAGTCCTACGAGCAGTACTTC,CASSLDRESYEQYF
TRBJ2-1,TRBD2,TRBV7-2,-,TGTGCCAGCAGCTTAACACCGGGACTACTACCTAACAATGAGCAGTTCTTC,CASSLTPGLLPNNEQFF
TRBJ1-4,TRBD1,TRBV7-2,-,TGTGCCAGCCGCGGGACAGCGAATGAAAAACTGTTTTTT,CASRGTANEKLFF
TRBJ1-5,-,TRBV7-2,-,TGTGCCAGCAGCAGAGACAATCAGCCCCAGCATTTT,CASSRDNQPQHF
TRBJ1-1,TRBD1,TRBV18,-,TGTGCCAGCTCAAATCCCGGGACAGGAGAAACTGAAGCTTTCTTT,CASSNPGTGETEAFF
TRBJ1-1,TRBD1,TRBV19,-,TGTGCCAGTAGTATAGGAGGGGGCTGGGTGAACACTGAAGCTTTCTTT,CASSIGGGWVNTEAFF
TRBJ2-7,-,TRBV2,-,TGTGCCAGCAGAATAAACCTCGGACAAAATCCCAGCTACGAGCAGTACTTC,CASRINLGQNPSYEQYF
TRBJ1-1,TRBD1,TRBV4-3,-,TGCGCCAGCAGCCCCCAGACAGGGCCCACTGAAGCTTTCTTT,CASSPQTGPTEAFF
TRBJ2-1,-,TRBV6-4,-,TGTGCCAGCAGTGAAGGGGATAGCTCCTACAATGAGCAGTTCTTC,CASSEGDSSYNEQFF
TRBJ1-6,-,TRBV7-8,few,TGTGCCAGCAGCGAAACGGGACAATATAATTCACCCCTCCACTTT,CASSETGQYNSPLHF
TRBJ2-7,TRBD1,TRBV6-1,-,TGTGCCAGCATCTCCGGGACAGGGGGGACCTACGAGCAGTACTTC,CASISGTGGTYEQYF
TRBJ2-2,-,TRBV29-1,-,TGCAGCGTTGGGCAGGTCAACACCGGGGAGCTGTTTTTT,CSVGQVNTGELFF
TRBJ1-1,-,TRBV15,-,TGTGCCACCAGCAGAGAGTTACAGGTTCTGAACACTGAAGCTTTCTTT,CATSRELQVLNTEAFF
TRBJ2-7,TRBD2,TRBV6-1,-,TGTGCCTCCCGACGGGCTAGCGGGAGATACGAGCAGTACTTC,CASRRASGRYEQYF
TRBJ2-7,TRBD1,TRBV7-3,-,TGTGCCAGCAGCTTATACCCCACCCTCCCGGGACAGGGGACGGTATACGAGCAGTACTTC,CASSLYPTLPGQGTVYEQYF
TRBJ2-7,-,TRBV23-1,once,TGCGCCAGCAGGGACGACAGTTCTACCTACGAGCAGTACTTC,CASRDDSSTYEQYF
TRBJ2-3,TRBD2,TRBV7-9,-,TGTGCCAGCAGCGCGACTAGCGGGAGTGATACAGATACGCAGTATTTT,CASSATSGSDTDTQYF
TRBJ2-1,TRBD2,TRBV15,-,TGTGCCACCAGCAGAGTGACTAGCGGGGGGGCCGGGCAGTTCTTC,CATSRVTSGGAGQFF
TRBJ1-3,TRBD1,TRBV6-1,few,TGTGCCAGCAGTGGAAATGGACAGGGTTCCGCTGGAAACACCATATATTTT,CASSGNGQGSAGNTIYF
TRBJ2-7,TRBD2,TRBV7-9,once,TGTGCCAGCAGCTTAGGACTCCGCGGGACTAGCGGGAGCGGGTACGAGCAGTACTTC,CASSLGLRGTSGSGYEQYF
TRBJ1-5,-,TRBV7-9,-,TGTGCCAGCAGCTTAGGTCAGGGAGGGGGACACAATCAGCCCCAGCATTTT,CASSLGQGGGHNQPQHF
TRBJ1-2,TRBD1,TRBV12-5,-,TGTGCTAGTGGTTTGTTCCGTCCCGGACAGGAATTATATGGCTACACCTTC,CASGLFRPGQELYGYTF
TRBJ2-5,TRBD2,TRBV19,once,TGTGCCAGTAGTCCCCTCAGCGGGGGGTTGAAGACCCAGTACTTC,CASSPLSGGLKTQYF